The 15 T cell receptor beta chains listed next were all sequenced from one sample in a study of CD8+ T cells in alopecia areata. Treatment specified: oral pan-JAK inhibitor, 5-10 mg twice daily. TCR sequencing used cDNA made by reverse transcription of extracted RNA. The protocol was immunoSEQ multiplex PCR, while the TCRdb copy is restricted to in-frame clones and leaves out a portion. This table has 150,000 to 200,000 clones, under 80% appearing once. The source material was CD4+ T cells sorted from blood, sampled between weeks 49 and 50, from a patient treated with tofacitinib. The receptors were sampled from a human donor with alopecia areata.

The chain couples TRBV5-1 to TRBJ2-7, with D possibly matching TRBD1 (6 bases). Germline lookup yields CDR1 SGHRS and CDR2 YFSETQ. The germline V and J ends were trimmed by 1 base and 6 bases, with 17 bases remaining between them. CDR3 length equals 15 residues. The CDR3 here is CASSLFSTTTGEQYF. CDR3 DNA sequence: TGCGCCAGCAGCTTGTTTTCCACTACGACAGGCGAGCAGTACTTC. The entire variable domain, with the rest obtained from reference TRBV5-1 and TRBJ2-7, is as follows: KAGVTQTPRYLIKTRGQQVTLSCSPISGHRSVSWYQQTPGQGLQFLFEYFSETQRNKGNFPGRFSGRQFSNSRSEMNVSTLELGDSALYLCASSLFSTTTGEQYFGPGTRLTVT.

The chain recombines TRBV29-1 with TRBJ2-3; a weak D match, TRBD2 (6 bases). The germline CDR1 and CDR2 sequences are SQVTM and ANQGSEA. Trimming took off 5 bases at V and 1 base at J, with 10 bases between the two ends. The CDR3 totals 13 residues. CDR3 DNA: TGCAGCGTTTTTGGGGAGGGCACAGATACGCAGTATTTT. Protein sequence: CSVFGEGTDTQYF.

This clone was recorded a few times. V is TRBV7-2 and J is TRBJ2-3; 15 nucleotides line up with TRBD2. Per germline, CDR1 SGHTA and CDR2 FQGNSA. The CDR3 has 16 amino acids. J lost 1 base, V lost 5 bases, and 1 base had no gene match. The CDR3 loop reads CASSRTSGGGTDTQYF. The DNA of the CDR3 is TGTGCCAGCAGCCGGACTAGCGGGGGGGGCACAGATACGCAGTATTTT.

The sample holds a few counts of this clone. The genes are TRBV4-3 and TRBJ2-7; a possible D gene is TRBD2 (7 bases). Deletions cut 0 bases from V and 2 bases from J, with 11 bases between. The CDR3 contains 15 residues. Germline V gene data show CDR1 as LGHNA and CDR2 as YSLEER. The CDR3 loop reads CASSQDWGGTYEQYF. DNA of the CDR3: TGCGCCAGCAGCCAAGATTGGGGGGGCACCTACGAGCAGTACTTC.

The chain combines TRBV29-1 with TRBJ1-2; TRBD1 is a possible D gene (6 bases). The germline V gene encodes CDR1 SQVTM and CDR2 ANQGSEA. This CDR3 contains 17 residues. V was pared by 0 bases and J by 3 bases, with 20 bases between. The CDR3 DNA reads TGCAGCGTTGAAGATCGTCCCGGACGGGGGGCCGACTATGGCTACACCTTC. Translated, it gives CSVEDRPGRGADYGYTF.

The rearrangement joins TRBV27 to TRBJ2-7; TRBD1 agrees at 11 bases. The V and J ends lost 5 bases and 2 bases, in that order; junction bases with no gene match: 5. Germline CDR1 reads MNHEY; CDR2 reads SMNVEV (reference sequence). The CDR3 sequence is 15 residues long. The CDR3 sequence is CASSEDRGPTYEQYF. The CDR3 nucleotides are TGTGCCAGCAGTGAGGACAGGGGGCCGACCTACGAGCAGTACTTC.

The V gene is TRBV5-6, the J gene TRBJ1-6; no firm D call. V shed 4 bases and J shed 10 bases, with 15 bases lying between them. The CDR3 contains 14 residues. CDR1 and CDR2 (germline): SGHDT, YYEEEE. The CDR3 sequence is CASSLGNLGSPLHF. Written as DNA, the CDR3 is TGTGCCAGCAGCCTAGGGAATTTGGGATCACCCCTCCACTTT.

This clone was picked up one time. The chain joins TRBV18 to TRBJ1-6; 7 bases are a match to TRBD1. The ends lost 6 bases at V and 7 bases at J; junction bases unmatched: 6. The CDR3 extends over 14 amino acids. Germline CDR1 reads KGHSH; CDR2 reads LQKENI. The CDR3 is CASSGGQQNSPLHF. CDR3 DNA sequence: TGTGCCAGCTCGGGGGGACAGCAAAATTCACCCCTCCACTTT.

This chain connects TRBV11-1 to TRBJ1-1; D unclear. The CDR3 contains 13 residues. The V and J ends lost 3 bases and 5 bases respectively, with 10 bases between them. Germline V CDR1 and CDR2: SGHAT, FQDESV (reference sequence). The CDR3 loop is CASSFKPVTEAFF. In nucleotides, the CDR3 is TGTGCCAGCAGCTTTAAACCGGTAACTGAAGCTTTCTTT.

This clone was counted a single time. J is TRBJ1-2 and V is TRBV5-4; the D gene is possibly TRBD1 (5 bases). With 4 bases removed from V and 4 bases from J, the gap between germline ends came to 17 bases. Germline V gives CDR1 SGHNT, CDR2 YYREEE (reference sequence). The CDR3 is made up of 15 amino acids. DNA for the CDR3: TGTGCCAGCAGCCTGGCAGAGGGGCTTTCCTATGGCTACACCTTC. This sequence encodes CASSLAEGLSYGYTF.

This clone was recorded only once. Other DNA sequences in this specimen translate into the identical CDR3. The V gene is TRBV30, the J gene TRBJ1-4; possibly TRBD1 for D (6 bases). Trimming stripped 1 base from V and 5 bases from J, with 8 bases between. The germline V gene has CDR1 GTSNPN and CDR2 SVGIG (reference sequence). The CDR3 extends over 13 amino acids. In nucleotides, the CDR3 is TGTGCCTGGAGTGGACAGGTGAATGAAAAACTGTTTTTT. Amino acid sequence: CAWSGQVNEKLFF.

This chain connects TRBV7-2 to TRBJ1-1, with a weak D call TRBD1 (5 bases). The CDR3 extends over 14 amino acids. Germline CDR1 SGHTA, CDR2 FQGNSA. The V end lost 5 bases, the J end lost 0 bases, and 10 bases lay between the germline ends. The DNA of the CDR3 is TGTGCCAGCAGCACTACAGGAGTGAACACTGAAGCTTTCTTT. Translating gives CASSTTGVNTEAFF.

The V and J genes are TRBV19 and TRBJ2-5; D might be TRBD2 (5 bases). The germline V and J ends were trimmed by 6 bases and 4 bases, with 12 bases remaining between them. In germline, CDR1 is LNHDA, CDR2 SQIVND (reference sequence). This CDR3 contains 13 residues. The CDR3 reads CASRVAPGETQYF. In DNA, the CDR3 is TGTGCCAGTAGGGTAGCGCCAGGAGAGACCCAGTACTTC. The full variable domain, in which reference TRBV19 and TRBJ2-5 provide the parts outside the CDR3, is DGGITQSPKYLFRKEGQNVTLSCEQNLNHDAMYWYRQDPGQGLRLIYYSQIVNDFQKGDIAEGYSVSREKKESFPLTVTSAQKNPTAFYLCASRVAPGETQYFGPGTRLLVL.

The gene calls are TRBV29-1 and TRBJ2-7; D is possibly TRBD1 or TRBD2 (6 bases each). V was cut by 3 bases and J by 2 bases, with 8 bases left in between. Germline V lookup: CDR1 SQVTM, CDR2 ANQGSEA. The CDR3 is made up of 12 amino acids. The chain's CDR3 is CSVDGGPYEQYF. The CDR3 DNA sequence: TGCAGCGTTGATGGGGGGCCCTACGAGCAGTACTTC.

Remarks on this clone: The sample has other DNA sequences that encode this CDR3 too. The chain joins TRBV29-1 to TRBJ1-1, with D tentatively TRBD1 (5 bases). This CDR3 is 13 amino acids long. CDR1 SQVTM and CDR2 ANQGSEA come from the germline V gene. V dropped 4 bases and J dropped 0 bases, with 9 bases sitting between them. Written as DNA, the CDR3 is TGCAGCGTTGTAAGACAGATGAACACTGAAGCTTTCTTT. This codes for CSVVRQMNTEAFF.